This is a list of T cell receptor beta chains from one sample in a study of chemoradiotherapy in HPV16-positive cancers. Using immunoSEQ multiplex PCR, the repertoire was profiled, and TCRdb retains in-frame clones only, with some absent. Of approximately 13,000 clones listed, 69% are singletons. The specimen was taken from a patient who underwent chemoradiotherapy. The receptors derive from a human donor with HPV-associated anogenital cancer. The CDR3 runs from the conserved cysteine through the conserved F or W. D genes are given only for firm matches. Expanded clones are given a class, and other clones once, few, many or no size at all.

>.|TRBD1|TRBV7-9|TRBJ1-1
TGTGCCAGCATGCAGGGGGCCGGCACTGAAGCTTTCTTT
CASMQGAGTEAFF
>once|TRBD2|TRBV7-9|TRBJ2-1
TGTGCCAGCAGCCTTAGGAGCGGGGGGCTTAACAATGAGCAGTTCTTC
CASSLRSGGLNNEQFF
>.|TRBD1|TRBV19|TRBJ1-5
TGTGCCAGTAGTCGACAGGGGGGAAGTCAGCCCCAGCATTTT
CASSRQGGSQPQHF
>.|.|TRBV7-9|TRBJ2-3
TGTGCCAGCAGCTCTCGACAGCGTAGCACAGATACGCAGTATTTT
CASSSRQRSTDTQYF
>few|.|TRBV27|TRBJ1-2
TGTGCCAGCAGTTGGGACTTCCATGAGGGCTACACCTTC
CASSWDFHEGYTF
>.|.|TRBV6-6|TRBJ2-5
TGTGCCAGCAGTTACTCTGGGGGGCGGGGAGAGACCCAGTACTTC
CASSYSGGRGETQYF
>few|.|TRBV30|TRBJ2-7
TGTGCCTGGAGTGTACCCTACGAGCAGTACTTC
CAWSVPYEQYF
>.|.|TRBV15|TRBJ1-1
TGTGCCACCAGCGGACCGATGAACACTGAAGCTTTCTTT
CATSGPMNTEAFF
>.|.|TRBV28|TRBJ2-3
TGTGCCAGCGCAAGGGGAGGGGGGACAGATACGCAGTATTTT
CASARGGGTDTQYF
>.|.|TRBV9|TRBJ2-2
TGTGCCAGCAGCGTAGAGGCAGGGGCGATCACCGGGGAGCTGTTTTTT
CASSVEAGAITGELFF
>.|.|TRBV6-6|TRBJ1-2
TGTGCCAGCAGTTGGGTGAACAGGGACGGCTACACCTTC
CASSWVNRDGYTF
>few|.|TRBV2|TRBJ2-7
TGTGCCAGCAGACAACGAGAAGTTTTGGGCGAGCAGTACTTC
CASRQREVLGEQYF
>.|TRBD1|TRBV10-3|TRBJ2-2
TGTGCCATCCGGACAGGGTCCGACACCGGGGAGCTGTTTTTT
CAIRTGSDTGELFF
>.|TRBD1|TRBV12-5|TRBJ1-1
TGTGCTAGTGGTTTAGGGGGCCCTAGGACTGAAGCTTTCTTT
CASGLGGPRTEAFF
>few|.|TRBV28|TRBJ1-1
TGTGCCAGCTCAGTGGAGGCGACAGTGGAAGCTTTCTTT
CASSVEATVEAFF
>.|TRBD1|TRBV19|TRBJ1-1
TGTGCCAGTAGTTTGTGGACAGGGGGCGCTTGGGGCACTGAAGCTTTCTTT
CASSLWTGGAWGTEAFF
>few|.|TRBV4-1|TRBJ2-1
TGCGCCAGCAGCCAAGAGCAGCGGGGGACAGGCAATGAGCAGTTCTTC
CASSQEQRGTGNEQFF
>.|TRBD1|TRBV7-8|TRBJ2-3
TGTGCCAGCAGCCCTAGACAGGGCAGCACAGATACGCAGTATTTT
CASSPRQGSTDTQYF
>few|.|TRBV6-1|TRBJ1-1
TGTGCCAGCAGTGAAGGGGGGACAAGAACTGAAGCTTTCTTT
CASSEGGTRTEAFF
>.|.|TRBV7-9|TRBJ2-6
TGTGCCAGCAGCTCTGGGGGCAGCTCTGGGGCCAACGTCCTGACTTTC
CASSSGGSSGANVLTF
>.|TRBD2|TRBV7-2|TRBJ2-5
TGTGCCAGCAGCGGGGGGGGACTAGCGGGCCAAGAGACCCAGTACTTC
CASSGGGLAGQETQYF
>.|.|TRBV5-1|TRBJ2-2
TGCGCCAGCAGCTTGGAGGGGGGCACCGGGGAGCTGTTTTTT
CASSLEGGTGELFF
>.|.|TRBV7-2|TRBJ2-7
TGTGCCAGCAGCACCCCCTACGAGCAGTACTTC
CASSTPYEQYF
>.|.|TRBV5-1|TRBJ2-7
TGCGCCAGCAGCTTGGGACAGAGTTCCTACGAGCAGTACTTC
CASSLGQSSYEQYF
>.|TRBD2|TRBV7-2|TRBJ2-2
TGTGCCAGCAGCTTCTCCAGCGGGGGGACCGGGGAGCTGTTTTTT
CASSFSSGGTGELFF
>.|.|TRBV4-3|TRBJ1-1
TGCGCCAGCAGCCAGGAGGAGAGGGACACTGAAGCTTTCTTT
CASSQEERDTEAFF
>.|TRBD2|TRBV7-3|TRBJ2-1
TGTGCCAGCAGCTCGGGACTAGCGGGGCACAATGAGCAGTTCTTC
CASSSGLAGHNEQFF
>.|.|TRBV5-1|TRBJ2-1
TGCGCCAGCAGCACTGGTCAGGGTAATGAGCAGTTCTTC
CASSTGQGNEQFF
>.|.|TRBV5-1|TRBJ2-3
TGCGCCAGCAGCTTGGTCGGGGTAGGGAGGAGCCACGGAGATACGCAGTATTTT
CASSLVGVGRSHGDTQYF
>.|TRBD2|TRBV7-2|TRBJ2-1
TGTGCCAGCAGCTTAGCGTCTAGCGGGGGGGCCGGTGAGCAGTTCTTC
CASSLASSGGAGEQFF
>once|.|TRBV20-1|TRBJ2-7
TGCAGTGCTAGGGGGGACTACGAGCAGTACTTC
CSARGDYEQYF
>large|.|TRBV5-1|TRBJ1-1
TGCGCCAGCCATTTGACGGTTAACACTGAAGCTTTCTTT
CASHLTVNTEAFF
>.|TRBD1|TRBV15|TRBJ2-3
TGTGCCACCAGCAGGGGACAGGGGTCAGATACGCAGTATTTT
CATSRGQGSDTQYF
>.|.|TRBV10-3|TRBJ2-3
TGTGCCATCGAGCGGTCTGGTGCAGATACGCAGTATTTT
CAIERSGADTQYF
>.|TRBD1|TRBV7-2|TRBJ1-1
TGTGCCAGCAGTTTAGGACAGGTGAACACTGAAGCTTTCTTT
CASSLGQVNTEAFF
>.|TRBD1|TRBV19|TRBJ1-2
TGTGCCAGTACCGGGACAGAGCGTGGCTACACCTTC
CASTGTERGYTF
>.|.|TRBV5-8|TRBJ1-6
TGTGCCAGCAGTATCGGACAGCTCAATTCACCCCTCCACTTT
CASSIGQLNSPLHF
>.|TRBD1|TRBV5-6|TRBJ1-3
TGTGCCAGCAGCTTGATTGCACCGACAGGGGTCTCTGGAAACACCATATATTTT
CASSLIAPTGVSGNTIYF
>.|.|TRBV5-6|TRBJ2-3
TGTGCCAGCAGCTTGCGGGGTGGGGGAGATACGCAGTATTTT
CASSLRGGGDTQYF
>.|.|TRBV21-1|TRBJ2-1
TGTGCCAGCAGCAAAGGGGGAGCGGGATACTACAATGAGCAGTTCTTC
CASSKGGAGYYNEQFF
>.|TRBD2|TRBV28|TRBJ2-2
TGTGCCACCAGACAAGCGGGAGGGAACACCGGGGAGCTGTTTTTT
CATRQAGGNTGELFF